This T cell receptor beta chain emerged from a study of metastatic and nonmetastatic thyroid tumors. About the study: The authors compared repertoires across blood and tumor or nodule tissue from malignant and benign thyroid patients.

Original processing methods: The study's classifier, a distant-metastasis tool for papillary thyroid cancer, was built using CDR3 differences across clinicopathological groups. Through MiXCR, TCRdb re-clonotyped the PCR reads. TCRdb's processing, not the authors', yielded these V and J calls. The sample records tens of thousands of clones, approximately 12% being singletons. Study-wide findings and caveats: Patients with malignant thyroid tumors reportedly had significantly higher TCR beta diversity than those with benign nodules, in blood and tumor.

All patients were untreated before thyroid surgery. Concerning this clone: The antigen is undetermined.

Sequencing input: tumor tissue. The sequence came from a female donor with papillary thyroid cancer or a benign thyroid nodule (not recorded which). Some clones in this sample may be carry-over from other donors' samples.

CDR3 sequence (DNA): TGTGCCAGCAGTGACGGACAAATGAACACTGAAGCTTTCTTT. The encoded protein is CASSDGQMNTEAFF. The rearrangement links TRBV12-3 or TRBV12-4 to TRBJ1-1; TRBD1 is a possible D gene (5 bases). This CDR3 comprises 14 residues. Trimming removed 5 bases at V and 0 bases at J, with 10 bases between.